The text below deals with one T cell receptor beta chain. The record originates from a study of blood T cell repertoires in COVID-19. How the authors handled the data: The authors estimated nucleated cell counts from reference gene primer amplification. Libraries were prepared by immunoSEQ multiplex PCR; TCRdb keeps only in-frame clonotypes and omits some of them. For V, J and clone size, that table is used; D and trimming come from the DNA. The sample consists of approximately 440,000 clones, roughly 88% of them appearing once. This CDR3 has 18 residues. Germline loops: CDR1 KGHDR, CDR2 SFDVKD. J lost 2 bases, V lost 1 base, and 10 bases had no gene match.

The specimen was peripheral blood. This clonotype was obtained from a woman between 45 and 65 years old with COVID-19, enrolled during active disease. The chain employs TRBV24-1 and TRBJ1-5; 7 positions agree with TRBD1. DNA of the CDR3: TGTGCCACCAGTGATTTCGATAGAGGGGGCGTAGGCAATCAGCCCCAGCATTTT. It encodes CATSDFDRGGVGNQPQHF.